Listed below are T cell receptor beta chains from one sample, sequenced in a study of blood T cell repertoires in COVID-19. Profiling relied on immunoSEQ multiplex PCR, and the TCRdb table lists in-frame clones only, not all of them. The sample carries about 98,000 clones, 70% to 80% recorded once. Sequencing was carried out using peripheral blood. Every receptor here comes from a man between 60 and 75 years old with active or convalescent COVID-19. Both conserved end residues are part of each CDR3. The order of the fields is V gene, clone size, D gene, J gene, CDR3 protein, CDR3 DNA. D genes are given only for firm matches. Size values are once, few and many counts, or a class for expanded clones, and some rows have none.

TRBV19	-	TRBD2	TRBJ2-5	CASSEPAGVRETQYF	TGTGCCAGTAGTGAGCCTGCGGGGGTGAGAGAGACCCAGTACTTC
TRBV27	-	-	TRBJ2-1	CASRLRGSGEQFF	TGTGCCAGCAGACTCCGGGGGTCGGGGGAGCAGTTCTTC
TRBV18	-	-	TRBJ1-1	CASSPGGATRTEAFF	TGTGCCAGCTCACCAGGGGGCGCGACGAGGACTGAAGCTTTCTTT
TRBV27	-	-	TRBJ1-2	CASRNGYGTTNYGYTF	TGTGCCAGCAGAAACGGCTACGGGACAACTAACTATGGCTACACCTTC
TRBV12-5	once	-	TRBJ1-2	CASGLSRANYGYTF	TGTGCTAGTGGCTTGTCGAGGGCGAACTATGGCTACACCTTC
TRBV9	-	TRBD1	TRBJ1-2	CASSSPVGQGSSGYTF	TGTGCCAGCAGCTCCCCAGTGGGACAGGGATCGAGCGGCTACACCTTC
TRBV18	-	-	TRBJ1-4	CASSPRAARGEKLFF	TGTGCCAGCTCACCACGGGCAGCCCGGGGGGAAAAACTGTTTTTT
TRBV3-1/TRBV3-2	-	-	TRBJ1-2	CASSQGSSGLGYTF	TGTGCCAGCAGCCAAGGCAGCAGCGGTCTAGGCTACACCTTC
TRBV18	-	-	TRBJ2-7	CASSPPLPGEQYF	TGTGCCAGCTCACCACCTTTACCAGGGGAGCAGTACTTC
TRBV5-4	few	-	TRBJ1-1	CASSPRQDSSTEAFF	TGTGCCAGCAGCCCTCGACAGGATTCTAGTACTGAAGCTTTCTTT
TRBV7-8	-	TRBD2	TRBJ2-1	CASSLIGGGSSYNEQFF	TGTGCCAGCAGCTTAATTGGCGGGGGAAGCTCCTACAATGAGCAGTTCTTC
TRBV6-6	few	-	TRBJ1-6	CASREGFGSSPLHF	TGTGCCAGCCGGGAGGGGTTTGGAAGTTCACCCCTCCACTTT
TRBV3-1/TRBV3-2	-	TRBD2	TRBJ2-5	CASSQEPSGRASGETQYF	TGTGCCAGCAGCCAAGAGCCTAGCGGGAGGGCCTCGGGGGAGACCCAGTACTTC
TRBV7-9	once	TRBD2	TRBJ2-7	CASSPRLAGGADEQYF	TGTGCCAGCAGCCCCCGACTAGCGGGAGGGGCAGACGAGCAGTACTTC
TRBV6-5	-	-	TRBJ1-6	CASSYRGAHSPLHF	TGTGCCAGCAGTTACCGGGGGGCCCATTCACCCCTCCACTTT
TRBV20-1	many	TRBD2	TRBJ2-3	CSASSGGSWTDTQYF	TGCAGTGCTAGTAGCGGCGGGAGTTGGACAGATACGCAGTATTTT
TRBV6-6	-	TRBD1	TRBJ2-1	CASSPGQLNEQFF	TGTGCCAGCAGCCCGGGACAGCTGAATGAGCAGTTCTTC
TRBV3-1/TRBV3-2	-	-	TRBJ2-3	CASSRGGEEADTQYF	TGTGCCAGCAGCCGAGGGGGGGAGGAAGCAGATACGCAGTATTTT
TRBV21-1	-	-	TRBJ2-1	CASIKPLTGRYNEQFF	TGTGCCAGCATCAAGCCCCTGACAGGGCGCTACAATGAGCAGTTCTTC
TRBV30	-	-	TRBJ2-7	CAWSVGGGSYEQYF	TGTGCCTGGAGTGTGGGAGGGGGGTCCTACGAGCAGTACTTC
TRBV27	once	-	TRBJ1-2	CASSLLGVGASRSGYTF	TGTGCCAGCAGTTTGCTTGGGGTAGGGGCCTCAAGGAGTGGCTACACCTTC
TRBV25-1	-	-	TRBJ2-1	CASSEEIYNEQFF	TGTGCCAGCAGTGAAGAGATCTACAATGAGCAGTTCTTC